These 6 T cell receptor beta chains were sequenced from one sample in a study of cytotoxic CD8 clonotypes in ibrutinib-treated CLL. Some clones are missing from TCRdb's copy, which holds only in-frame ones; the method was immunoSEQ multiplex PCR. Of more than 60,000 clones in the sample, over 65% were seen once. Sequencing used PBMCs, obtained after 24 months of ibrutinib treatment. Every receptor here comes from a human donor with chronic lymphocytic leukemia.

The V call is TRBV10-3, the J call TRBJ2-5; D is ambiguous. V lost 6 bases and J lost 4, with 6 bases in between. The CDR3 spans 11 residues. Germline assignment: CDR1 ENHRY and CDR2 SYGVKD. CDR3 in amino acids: CAISQRETQYF. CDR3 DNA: TGTGCCATCAGCCAGAGAGAGACCCAGTACTTC.

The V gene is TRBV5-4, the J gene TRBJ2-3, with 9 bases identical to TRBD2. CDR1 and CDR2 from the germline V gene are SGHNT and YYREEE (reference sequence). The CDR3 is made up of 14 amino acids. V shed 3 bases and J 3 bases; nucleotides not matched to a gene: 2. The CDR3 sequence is CASSSLAGTDTQYF. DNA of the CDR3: TGTGCCAGCAGCTCGCTAGCGGGAACAGATACGCAGTATTTT.

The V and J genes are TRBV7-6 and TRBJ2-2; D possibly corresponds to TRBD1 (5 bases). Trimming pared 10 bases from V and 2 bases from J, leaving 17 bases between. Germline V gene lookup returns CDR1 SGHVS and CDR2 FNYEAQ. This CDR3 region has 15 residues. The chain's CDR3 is CATNPGFPNTGELFF. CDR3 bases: TGTGCCACCAATCCAGGGTTTCCAAACACCGGGGAGCTGTTTTTT.

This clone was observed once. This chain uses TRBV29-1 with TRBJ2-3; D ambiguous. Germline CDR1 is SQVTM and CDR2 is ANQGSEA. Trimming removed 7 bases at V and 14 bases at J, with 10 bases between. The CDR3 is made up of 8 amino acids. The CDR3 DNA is TGCAGCGCCGGTTGGTCGTATTTT. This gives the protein CSAGWSYF.

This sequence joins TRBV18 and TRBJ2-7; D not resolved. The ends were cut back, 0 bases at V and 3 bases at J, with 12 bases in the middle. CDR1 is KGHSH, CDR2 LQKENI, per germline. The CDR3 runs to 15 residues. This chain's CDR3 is CASSPPYENSYEQYF. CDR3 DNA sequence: TGTGCCAGCTCACCACCGTACGAGAACAGCTACGAGCAGTACTTC. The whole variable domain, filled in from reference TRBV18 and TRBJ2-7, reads NAGVMQNPRHLVRRRGQEARLRCSPMKGHSHVYWYRQLPEEGLKFMVYLQKENIIDESGMPKERFSAEFPKEGPSILRIQQVVRGDSAAYFCASSPPYENSYEQYFGPGTRLTVT.

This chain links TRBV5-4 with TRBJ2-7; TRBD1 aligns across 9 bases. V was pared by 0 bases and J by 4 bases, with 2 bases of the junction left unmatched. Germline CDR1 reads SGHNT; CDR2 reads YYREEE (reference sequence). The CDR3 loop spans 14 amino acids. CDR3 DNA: TGTGCCAGCAGCTTGGAACAGGGGGCTTACGAGCAGTACTTC. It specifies CASSLEQGAYEQYF. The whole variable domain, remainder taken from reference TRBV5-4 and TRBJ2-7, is ETGVTQSPTHLIKTRGQQVTLRCSSQSGHNTVSWYQQALGQGPQFIFQYYREEENGRGNFPPRFSGLQFPNYSSELNVNALELDDSALYLCASSLEQGAYEQYFGPGTRLTVT.